This TCR beta chain comes out of a study of blood T cell repertoires in COVID-19. For the study at large: Samples representing acute and convalescent COVID-19 were sourced from the United States, Italy and Spain. T cells, B-cell-depleted T cells, or PBMCs provided the cDNA or gDNA that served as material.

Original handling: Quantification of nucleated cells was approximated via reference gene primer amplification. Data came from immunoSEQ multiplex PCR; TCRdb stores just in-frame clones and leaves some out. V and J calls plus clone size are reproduced from that table; the DNA served to infer D and trimming. The sample includes about 120,000 clones, over 75% seen only once; the top ten take under 13%. This clonotype was sampled from a man older than 75 with acute or convalescent COVID-19. Sequencing used peripheral blood.

CDR3 protein: CASRTKGGNTIYF. CDR3 sequence (DNA): TGTGCCAGTAGGACGAAGGGGGGAAACACCATATATTTT. The V call is TRBV19, the J call TRBJ1-3; perhaps TRBD1 as D (5 bases). Trimming shortened V by 6 bases and J by 4 bases, and 10 bases separated the two germline ends. The CDR3 sequence is 13 residues long. Germline CDR1 is LNHDA and CDR2 is SQIVND (reference sequence). Complete variable domain (other parts from reference TRBV19 and TRBJ1-3): DGGITQSPKYLFRKEGQNVTLSCEQNLNHDAMYWYRQDPGQGLRLIYYSQIVNDFQKGDIAEGYSVSREKKESFPLTVTSAQKNPTAFYLCASRTKGGNTIYFGEGSWLTVV.